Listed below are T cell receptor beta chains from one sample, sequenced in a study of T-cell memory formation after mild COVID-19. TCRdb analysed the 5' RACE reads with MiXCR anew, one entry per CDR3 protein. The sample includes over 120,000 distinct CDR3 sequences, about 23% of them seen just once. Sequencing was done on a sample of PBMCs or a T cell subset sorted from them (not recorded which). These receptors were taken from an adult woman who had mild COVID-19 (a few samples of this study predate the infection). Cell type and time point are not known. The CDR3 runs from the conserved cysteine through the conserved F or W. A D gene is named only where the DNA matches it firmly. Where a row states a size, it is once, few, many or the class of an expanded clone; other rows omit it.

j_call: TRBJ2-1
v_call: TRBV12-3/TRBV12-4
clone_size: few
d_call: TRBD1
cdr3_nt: TGTGCCAGCAGTTTAGCTTCAGGGGGTAGGGATGAGCAGTTCTTC
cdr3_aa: CASSLASGGRDEQFF

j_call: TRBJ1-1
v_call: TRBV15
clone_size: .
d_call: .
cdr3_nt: TGTGCCACCAGGGCGAGGGGAACTGAAGCTTTCTTT
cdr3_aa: CATRARGTEAFF

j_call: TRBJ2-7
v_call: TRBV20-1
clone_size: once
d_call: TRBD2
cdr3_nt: TGCAGTGCTAGCGCGTGGACTAGCATCCACGAGCAGTACTTC
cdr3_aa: CSASAWTSIHEQYF

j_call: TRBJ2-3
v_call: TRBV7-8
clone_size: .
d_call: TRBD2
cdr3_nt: TGTGCCAGCAGCTTAGTGACGGGGGGGTTCCGGGTCACAGATACGCAGTATTTT
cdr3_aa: CASSLVTGGFRVTDTQYF

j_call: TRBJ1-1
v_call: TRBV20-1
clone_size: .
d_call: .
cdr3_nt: TGCAGTGCTAAGGGACATCAGAACACTGAAGCTTTCTTT
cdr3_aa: CSAKGHQNTEAFF

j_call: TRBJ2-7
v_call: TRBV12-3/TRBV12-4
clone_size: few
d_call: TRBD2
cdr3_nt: TGTGCCAGCAGCCTACTAGCGGGAGTGCCCTACGAGCAGTACTTC
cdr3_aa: CASSLLAGVPYEQYF

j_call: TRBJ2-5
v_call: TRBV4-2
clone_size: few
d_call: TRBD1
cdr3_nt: TGTGCCAGCAGCTATGCCGACAGGGCCCAAGAGACCCAGTACTTC
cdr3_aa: CASSYADRAQETQYF

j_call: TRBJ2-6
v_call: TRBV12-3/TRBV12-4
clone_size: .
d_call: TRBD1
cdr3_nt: TGTGCCAGCAGTTTCGGGACAGGGGCCGGGGCCAACGTCCTGACTTTC
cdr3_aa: CASSFGTGAGANVLTF

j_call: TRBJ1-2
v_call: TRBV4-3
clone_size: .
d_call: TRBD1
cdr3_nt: TGCGCCAGCAGCCAAGAGAGAACAGGGGGGTATGGCTACACCTTC
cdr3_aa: CASSQERTGGYGYTF

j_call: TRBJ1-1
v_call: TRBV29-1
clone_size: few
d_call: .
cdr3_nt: TGCAGCGTTGAGGACGGCGGCGATCGGGGGGGAGCTGAAGCTTTCTTT
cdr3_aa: CSVEDGGDRGGAEAFF

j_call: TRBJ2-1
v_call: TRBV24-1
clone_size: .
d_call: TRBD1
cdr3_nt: TGTGCCACCAGTGACCCCGGGACAGGGAGGGGGAATGAGCAGTTCTTC
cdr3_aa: CATSDPGTGRGNEQFF

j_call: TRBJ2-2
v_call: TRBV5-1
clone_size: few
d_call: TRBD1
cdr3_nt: TGCGCCAGCAGTGTATTACAGGGGGATACCACCGGGGAGCTGTTTTTT
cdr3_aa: CASSVLQGDTTGELFF